What follows are 7 T cell receptor beta chains derived from one specimen sequenced in a study of tumor-infiltrating lymphocytes in glioblastoma multiforme. TCRB libraries came from RNA via three nested multiplex PCR rounds. In TCRdb, the multiplex PCR reads were re-called with MiXCR into one record per CDR3 protein. Of about 11,000 distinct CDR3 sequences detected, roughly 70% appear once; the ten largest clones hold almost 40%. Sequencing was done on a sample of brain tumor tissue. These receptors were obtained from a male donor with glioblastoma.

The V gene is TRBV10-3, the J gene TRBJ2-7; D is unclear. This CDR3 contains 13 residues. Germline-derived CDR1 and CDR2 are ENHRY and SYGVKD. The V end lost 4 bases, the J end lost 13 bases, and 20 bases lay between the germline ends. CDR3: CAISAGGKYGQYF. DNA for the CDR3: TGTGCCATCAGTGCAGGCGGAAAATACGGGCAATACTTC.

This clonotype was seen at least ten times. A read error is possible here, since a much larger clone lies one base away. Because it lacks the conserved phenylalanine or tryptophan at the end, this CDR3 is likely a read error. The chain employs TRBV13 and TRBJ2-7; 12 bases are a match to TRBD2. CDR1 and CDR2 from the germline V gene are PRHDT and FYEKMQ (reference sequence). V was clipped by 2 bases and J by 9 bases; unmatched bases: 14. This CDR3 contains 17 residues. The CDR3 DNA follows: TGTGCCAGCAGCTTAAGTGCCCTAGGGCTAGCGGGAGGGGTGCAGTACCTC. It encodes CASSLSALGLAGGVQYL.

V gene TRBV7-9 combines with J gene TRBJ2-3; D possibly uses TRBD1 or TRBD2 (5 bases each). V was trimmed by 5 bases and J by 13 bases, leaving 13 bases between them. CDR3 length: 11 amino acids. Germline V gene lookup returns CDR1 SEHNR and CDR2 FQNEAQ (reference sequence). The CDR3 nucleotides are TGTGCCAGCAGCCCCTTGGGGACGAAGTATTTT. Residues: CASSPLGTKYF.

The gene calls are TRBV20-1 and TRBJ2-7; TRBD1 is a possible D gene (6 bases). The CDR3 totals 13 residues. Trimming shortened V by 4 bases and J by 5 bases, and 15 bases separated the two germline ends. Looked up from germline, CDR1 is DFQATT and CDR2 is SNEGSKA (reference sequence). The CDR3 loop reads CSANTGILNEQYF. The CDR3 nucleotides read TGCAGTGCTAACACAGGGATATTAAACGAGCAGTACTTC.

Regarding this clonotype: One junction end does not reproduce the germline sequence, and a read error may be involved. This chain uses TRBV4-1 with TRBJ2-5; no firm D call. The CDR3 length is 13 residues. Germline V gene sequence: CDR1 MGHRA, CDR2 YSYEKL. CDR3 loop: CAGSQIHILDQYF. CDR3 sequence (DNA): TGTGCCGGCAGCCAAATACATATTTTGGACCAGTACTTC.

This chain uses TRBV5-6 with TRBJ1-2; D might be TRBD1 (5 bases). The CDR3 loop spans 13 amino acids. The germline V gene has CDR1 SGHDT and CDR2 YYEEEE. V shed 0 bases and J shed 4 bases, with 7 bases lying between them. For the CDR3, the DNA is TGTGCCAGCAGCTTGGGGGGGTCCTATGGCTACACCTTC. As protein: CASSLGGSYGYTF.

The chain employs TRBV12-3 or TRBV12-4 and TRBJ2-1, with D tentatively TRBD1 (6 bases). V was shortened by 3 bases and J by 9 bases, with 12 bases between the two germline ends. The CDR3 is made up of 13 amino acids. This CDR3 reads CASSFGQFSEQFF. The CDR3 DNA is TGTGCCAGCAGTTTCGGACAGTTCAGTGAGCAGTTCTTC.